These T cell receptor beta chains were read from a single sample in a study of Ad26.COV2.S vaccination and SARS-CoV-2 variants. Assay: immunoSEQ multiplex PCR; the TCRdb copy retains only in-frame clones and omits some. Among about 480,000 clones listed, approximately 88% were seen once. The sequences come from peripheral blood, collected in a trial of Ad26.COV2.S vaccine versus placebo. The receptor set was obtained from a person aged 18-60 years who received the Ad26.COV2.S COVID-19 vaccine or a placebo. The CDR3 runs from the conserved cysteine through the conserved F or W. D genes are given only for firm matches. Clone sizes are given selectively: once, few, many, or a class where the clone is expanded.

CDR3	DNA	D	V	J	size
CAWRKGSYGYTF	TGTGCCTGGAGGAAAGGTAGCTATGGCTACACCTTC	.	TRBV30	TRBJ1-2	.
CASSWGPSGRGLYEQYF	TGTGCCAGCAGCTGGGGGCCTAGCGGGAGGGGGCTGTACGAGCAGTACTTC	TRBD2	TRBV27	TRBJ2-7	once
CASSPGVTNTDTQYF	TGCGCCAGCAGCCCAGGAGTGACGAACACAGATACGCAGTATTTT	.	TRBV5-1	TRBJ2-3	once
CAISESAGSGQPQHF	TGTGCCATCAGTGAGTCGGCAGGGTCGGGTCAGCCCCAGCATTTT	.	TRBV10-3	TRBJ1-5	.
CASSQRVGVNTEAFF	TGCGCCAGCAGCCAAAGGGTTGGTGTGAACACTGAAGCTTTCTTT	.	TRBV4-1	TRBJ1-1	.
CATQVLLLRKQLTYEQYF	TGTGCCACCCAGGTCCTATTACTTCGGAAGCAGCTGACCTACGAGCAGTACTTC	.	TRBV10-3	TRBJ2-7	.
CATPEGNGGTSDNEQFF	TGTGCCACGCCCGAGGGAAATGGCGGGACCTCCGACAATGAGCAGTTCTTC	.	TRBV10-3	TRBJ2-1	.
CATSDSGGVRGTGELFF	TGTGCCACCAGTGATTCCGGGGGAGTGCGGGGCACCGGGGAGCTGTTTTTT	.	TRBV24-1	TRBJ2-2	.
CASSYPQGGDYEQYF	TGTGCCAGCAGTTACCCCCAGGGCGGCGACTACGAGCAGTACTTC	.	TRBV6-2/TRBV6-3	TRBJ2-7	.
CASSPIADTQYF	TGTGCCAGCAGTCCGATTGCAGATACGCAGTATTTT	.	TRBV6-6	TRBJ2-3	.
CASSSPGRMGGYTF	TGTGCCAGCAGCTCCCCGGGCCGCATGGGGGGCTACACCTTC	.	TRBV7-9	TRBJ1-2	.
CSASRLWVNTEAFF	TGCAGTGCTAGTCGATTGTGGGTGAACACTGAAGCTTTCTTT	.	TRBV20-1	TRBJ1-1	.
CATSRDFGPGTNEQFF	TGTGCCACCAGCAGAGATTTTGGGCCCGGAACCAATGAGCAGTTCTTC	.	TRBV15	TRBJ2-1	.
CAWSVLLNYGYTF	TGTGCCTGGAGTGTACTGCTTAACTATGGCTACACCTTC	.	TRBV30	TRBJ1-2	.
CASSEKSGWDQPQHF	TGTGCCAGCAGTGAAAAGTCAGGATGGGACCAGCCCCAGCATTTT	.	TRBV2	TRBJ1-5	.
CASSGTVGLSIQYF	TGCGCCAGCAGCGGGACAGTTGGTCTCAGCATTCAGTACTTC	TRBD1	TRBV23-1	TRBJ2-4	once
CASSRTSGRKDEQFF	TGTGCCAGCAGCCGAACTAGCGGGAGGAAAGATGAGCAGTTCTTC	TRBD2	TRBV28	TRBJ2-1	.
CASSLAGNYGYTF	TGTGCCAGCAGTTTGGCGGGTAACTATGGCTACACCTTC	.	TRBV27	TRBJ1-2	.
CASMRSGRALGEYF	TGTGCCAGCATGAGGAGCGGGAGGGCCTTAGGGGAGTACTTC	TRBD2	TRBV6-5	TRBJ2-7	.
CASSYQGYEQYF	TGTGCCAGCAGTTACCAGGGCTACGAGCAGTACTTC	.	TRBV6-2/TRBV6-3	TRBJ2-7	.
CASSRLAGGTGEQYF	TGTGCCAGCAGCCGACTAGCGGGAGGTACGGGAGAGCAGTACTTC	TRBD2	TRBV5-6	TRBJ2-7	.
CASSFGGSYYEQYF	TGTGCCAGTAGTTTTGGTGGGAGCTACTACGAGCAGTACTTC	.	TRBV19	TRBJ2-7	.
CASSERWGTGNQPQHF	TGTGCCAGCAGTGAACGTTGGGGGACAGGGAATCAGCCCCAGCATTTT	TRBD1	TRBV2	TRBJ1-5	.
CASSQDWGTYGYTF	TGTGCCAGCAGCCAAGATTGGGGAACCTATGGCTACACCTTC	.	TRBV3-1/TRBV3-2	TRBJ1-2	once
CASSTTGPNTEAFF	TGCGCCAGCAGCACCACGGGGCCAAACACTGAAGCTTTCTTT	.	TRBV5-1	TRBJ1-1	.
CASSHRGTAPLHF	TGTGCCAGCAGCCACAGGGGTACCGCACCCCTCCACTTT	.	TRBV14	TRBJ1-6	.
CARWGPPTSRLVEKLFF	TGTGCCAGATGGGGTCCACCCACCTCGAGGTTGGTTGAAAAACTGTTTTTT	.	TRBV19	TRBJ1-4	.
CAWSLARTEAFF	TGTGCCTGGAGTCTAGCCAGGACTGAAGCTTTCTTT	.	TRBV30	TRBJ1-1	.
CASSSGVGPGNTIYF	TGTGCCAGCAGCTCCGGGGTGGGGCCCGGAAACACCATATATTTT	.	TRBV6-5	TRBJ1-3	.
CASRMGSSYNSPLHF	TGTGCCAGCAGAATGGGGAGCTCCTATAATTCACCCCTCCACTTT	.	TRBV7-9	TRBJ1-6	.
CASSLSGEGYEQYF	TGCGCCAGCAGCTTGTCGGGGGAGGGCTACGAGCAGTACTTC	TRBD2	TRBV5-1	TRBJ2-7	.
CASSPEVGLADHNEQFF	TGTGCCAGCAGCCCAGAAGTGGGACTAGCGGATCACAATGAGCAGTTCTTC	TRBD2	TRBV13	TRBJ2-1	once
CASSLEDPLDEQFF	TGTGCCAGCAGCTTAGAGGACCCTTTGGATGAGCAGTTCTTC	.	TRBV11-1	TRBJ2-1	.
CASSNVGGIGENIQYF	TGTGCCAGCAGCAATGTCGGCGGGATTGGGGAAAACATTCAGTACTTC	.	TRBV21-1	TRBJ2-4	.
CASSSRGTDTQYF	TGTGCCAGCAGCTCGCGGGGCACAGATACGCAGTATTTT	.	TRBV9	TRBJ2-3	once
CASSSTGAYGYTF	TGTGCCAGCAGCTCGACAGGGGCCTATGGCTACACCTTC	TRBD1	TRBV12-3/TRBV12-4	TRBJ1-2	.
CASSGKNPSSYNEQFF	TGTGCCAGCAGCGGAAAGAACCCGAGCTCCTACAATGAGCAGTTCTTC	.	TRBV5-4	TRBJ2-1	.
CATSSASGIDTQYF	TGTGCCACCTCCTCGGCTAGCGGGATAGATACGCAGTATTTT	TRBD2	TRBV19	TRBJ2-3	.
CASLGPGLAHNEQFF	TGTGCCAGCTTGGGACCGGGACTAGCCCACAATGAGCAGTTCTTC	TRBD2	TRBV11-2	TRBJ2-1	once
CASSPPEGAGVTEAFF	TGTGCCAGCAGCCCCCCCGAAGGGGCGGGTGTCACTGAAGCTTTCTTT	.	TRBV7-8	TRBJ1-1	few
CASSSPPREDEAFF	TGCGCCAGCAGCTCCCCTCCCAGGGAGGATGAAGCTTTCTTT	.	TRBV5-1	TRBJ1-1	few
CASSHIYEQYF	TGTGCCAGCAGTCATATCTACGAGCAGTACTTC	.	TRBV28	TRBJ2-7	.
CASSLARGVGELFF	TGTGCCAGCAGCTTAGCCCGAGGGGTCGGGGAGCTGTTTTTT	.	TRBV11-3	TRBJ2-2	once
CASRPLAGRSYNEQFF	TGTGCCAGCAGACCTCTAGCGGGGCGCTCCTACAATGAGCAGTTCTTC	TRBD2	TRBV6-2/TRBV6-3	TRBJ2-1	once
CASSSGTANTEAFF	TGCGCCAGCAGCTCCGGGACAGCAAACACTGAAGCTTTCTTT	TRBD1	TRBV5-1	TRBJ1-1	.